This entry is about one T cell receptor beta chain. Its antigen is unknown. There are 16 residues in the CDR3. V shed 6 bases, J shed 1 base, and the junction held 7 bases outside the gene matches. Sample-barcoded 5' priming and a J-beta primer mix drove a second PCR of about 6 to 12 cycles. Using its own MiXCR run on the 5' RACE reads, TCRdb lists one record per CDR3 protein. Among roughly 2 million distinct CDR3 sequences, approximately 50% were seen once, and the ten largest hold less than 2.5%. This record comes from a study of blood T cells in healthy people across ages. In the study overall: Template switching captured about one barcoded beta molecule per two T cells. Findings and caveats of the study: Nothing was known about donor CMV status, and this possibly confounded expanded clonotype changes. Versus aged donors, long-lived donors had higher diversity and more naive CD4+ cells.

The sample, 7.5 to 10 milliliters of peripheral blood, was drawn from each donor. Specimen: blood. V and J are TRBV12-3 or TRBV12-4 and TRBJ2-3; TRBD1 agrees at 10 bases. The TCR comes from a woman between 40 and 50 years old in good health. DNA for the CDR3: TGTGCCAGCAGCCCACCGACAGGGGGCGGCACAGATACGCAGTATTTT. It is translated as CASSPPTGGGTDTQYF.